This T cell receptor (beta chain) was captured by sequencing in a study of CD8+CD57+ T cells in acquired aplastic anemia. Study-level background: On average, sorted CD4+ and CD8+ cells gave 3 to 4 ug of DNA. Study-wide points: Over 25 CD8+ CDR3 sequences occurred in both the patients and the controls.

The TCR beta profiling, which covered VDJ combination and CDR3 sequence, was carried out using genomic DNA as the template. TCRdb called the reads again in MiXCR, with one record for every CDR3 protein. The sample has over 150,000 distinct CDR3 sequences, around 50% seen once. Comments on this clonotype: Its antigen is unknown.

The CDR3 extends over 14 amino acids. Looked up from germline, CDR1 is SGHDT and CDR2 is YYEEEE. Individuals selected for sequencing had exhibited CD8+CD57+ cell expansion on flow cytometry. Sequenced material: sorted CD4+, CD8+, or CD8+CD57+ T cells (not recorded which) from PBMCs. The sequence came from a human donor with aplastic anemia. The chain recombines TRBV5-6 with TRBJ2-3; D is perhaps TRBD1 (5 bases). The better agreement between TRBJ1-5 and the DNA end casts doubt on the J call. Here the CDR3 reads CASSFSGSTDTQHF. The CDR3, as DNA: TGTGCCAGCAGCTTTTCAGGGAGCACAGATACGCAGCATTTT.